Listed below are T cell receptor beta chains from one sample, sequenced in a study of blood T cell repertoires in COVID-19. The data were produced by immunoSEQ multiplex PCR, yet TCRdb's version contains in-frame clones alone and is incomplete. The sample records fewer than 200,000 clones, approximately 83% being singletons. Sequencing used peripheral blood. The receptors were gathered from a man aged 50-60 years with active or convalescent COVID-19. Both conserved end residues are part of each CDR3. A D gene is named only where the DNA matches it firmly. A clone size is listed for some rows: how often the clone was seen (once, few, many), or a class if it is expanded.

D gene	J gene	V gene	clone size	CDR3 length	CDR3 protein	CDR3 DNA
TRBD2	TRBJ2-5	TRBV29-1	many	13	CSVELATQETQYF	TGCAGCGTGGAACTAGCGACTCAAGAGACCCAGTACTTC
NA	TRBJ1-6	TRBV4-3	NA	15	CASSQDGTPVSPLHF	TGCGCCAGCAGCCAAGACGGGACTCCAGTGTCACCCCTCCACTTT
NA	TRBJ1-2	TRBV15	NA	15	CATSRDQAGMGGYTF	TGTGCCACCAGCAGAGATCAAGCAGGGATGGGTGGCTACACCTTC
TRBD1	TRBJ1-2	TRBV11-1	NA	14	CASSNPGQHYGYTF	TGTGCCAGCAGCAACCCGGGACAGCACTATGGCTACACCTTC
NA	TRBJ1-2	TRBV4-3	NA	17	CASSQAWDSSSGYGYTF	TGCGCCAGCAGCCAAGCCTGGGACTCCTCTAGCGGCTATGGCTACACCTTC
NA	TRBJ2-6	TRBV9	NA	17	CASSPRLGAAGANVLTF	TGTGCCAGCAGCCCCCGGTTGGGGGCGGCTGGGGCCAACGTCCTGACTTTC
NA	TRBJ2-2	TRBV18	NA	14	CASSPQGVAGELFF	TGTGCCAGCTCACCACAGGGAGTTGCCGGGGAGCTGTTTTTT
NA	TRBJ1-1	TRBV7-3	NA	13	CASSFSGNTEAFF	TGTGCCAGCAGCTTTTCAGGGAACACTGAAGCTTTCTTT
NA	TRBJ2-5	TRBV7-9	once	13	CASSPEGQETQYF	TGTGCCAGCAGCCCGGAGGGCCAAGAGACCCAGTACTTC
NA	TRBJ1-4	TRBV2	NA	15	CASSLQGLSNEKLFF	TGTGCCAGCAGCTTACAGGGCCTATCTAATGAAAAACTGTTTTTT
NA	TRBJ2-1	TRBV12-3/TRBV12-4	NA	13	CASSPPGLHEQFF	TGTGCCAGCAGCCCCCCGGGATTGCATGAGCAGTTCTTC
NA	TRBJ1-2	TRBV10-1	NA	14	CASSASASNYGYTF	TGCGCCAGCAGCGCCTCCGCCAGTAACTATGGCTACACCTTC
NA	TRBJ1-1	TRBV6-5	NA	13	CASSSSGRGEAFF	TGTGCCAGCAGTTCCTCCGGGAGGGGTGAAGCTTTCTTT
NA	TRBJ2-4	TRBV6-1	NA	11	CASSEPDIQYF	TGTGCCAGCAGTGAACCGGACATTCAGTACTTC
TRBD1	TRBJ2-4	TRBV6-6	once	16	CASLNPGGTGKNIQYF	TGTGCCAGCCTTAACCCGGGTGGGACAGGAAAAAACATTCAGTACTTC
NA	TRBJ2-1	TRBV10-3	NA	14	CAISTPQENNEQFF	TGTGCCATCAGTACACCGCAGGAAAACAATGAGCAGTTCTTC
NA	TRBJ2-3	TRBV24-1	few	18	CATSDSPYSGSSTDTQYF	TGTGCCACCAGTGATTCCCCTTACAGCGGCTCTAGCACAGATACGCAGTATTTT
TRBD2	TRBJ2-1	TRBV27	NA	17	CASTLTAGGPSYNEQFF	TGTGCCAGCACCCTTACAGCGGGAGGGCCTAGCTACAATGAGCAGTTCTTC
TRBD1	TRBJ1-5	TRBV25-1	NA	13	CASSGQGYQPQHF	TGTGCCAGCAGTGGACAGGGGTATCAGCCCCAGCATTTT
TRBD2	TRBJ2-1	TRBV11-2	NA	13	CASSLNWGGEQFF	TGTGCCAGCAGCTTAAACTGGGGGGGTGAGCAGTTCTTC
NA	TRBJ1-6	TRBV3-1/TRBV3-2	NA	14	CASSQAQAVSPLHF	TGTGCCAGCAGCCAAGCACAGGCTGTATCACCCCTCCACTTT
TRBD2	TRBJ2-5	TRBV10-3	NA	14	CAISDRGVQETQYF	TGTGCCATCAGTGATCGGGGGGTACAAGAGACCCAGTACTTC
NA	TRBJ1-2	TRBV4-2	NA	13	CASSQAANYGYTF	TGTGCCAGCAGCCAGGCGGCTAACTATGGCTACACCTTC
TRBD2	TRBJ2-3	TRBV4-2	NA	18	CASSQGTSGRATTDTQYF	TGTGCCAGCAGCCAGGGGACTAGCGGGAGGGCCACCACAGATACGCAGTATTTT
NA	TRBJ1-2	TRBV6-5	NA	11	CATSGDYGYTF	TGTGCCACCTCAGGGGACTATGGCTACACCTTC
NA	TRBJ2-7	TRBV7-2	NA	14	CASSAGGKVYEQYF	TGTGCCAGCAGCGCCGGAGGGAAAGTCTACGAGCAGTACTTC
NA	TRBJ2-7	TRBV7-3	NA	16	CASSPRPKVCQGEQYF	TGTGCCAGCAGCCCGAGGCCGAAGGTATGCCAGGGGGAGCAGTACTTC
NA	TRBJ1-1	TRBV2	few	16	CASSEARVVMNTEAFF	TGTGCCAGCAGTGAAGCCCGGGTTGTGATGAACACTGAAGCTTTCTTT
TRBD1	TRBJ1-2	TRBV28	NA	13	CATQTGALDGYTF	TGTGCCACCCAGACAGGGGCCTTGGATGGCTACACCTTC
NA	TRBJ1-5	TRBV19	once	16	CASAPGGANLNQPQHF	TGTGCCAGCGCTCCGGGGGGGGCCAACCTTAATCAGCCCCAGCATTTT
TRBD1	TRBJ1-2	TRBV10-1	few	14	CASNRQGLNYGYTF	TGCGCCAGCAATCGACAGGGCCTCAACTATGGCTACACCTTC
NA	TRBJ1-6	TRBV4-2	NA	13	CASSQKLNSPLHF	TGTGCCAGCAGCCAGAAGCTCAATTCACCCCTCCACTTT
NA	TRBJ1-4	TRBV12-3/TRBV12-4	NA	12	CASSSGYEKLFF	TGTGCCAGCAGTTCCGGTTATGAAAAACTGTTTTTT
TRBD1	TRBJ1-1	TRBV3-1/TRBV3-2	once	13	CASRFDRGLSAFF	TGTGCCAGCAGATTTGACAGGGGGCTAAGTGCTTTCTTT
NA	TRBJ1-4	TRBV4-3	NA	14	CASSQGGLNEKLFF	TGCGCCAGCAGCCAAGGAGGGTTAAACGAAAAACTGTTTTTT
NA	TRBJ1-5	TRBV19	NA	15	CASSPQPGSNQPQHF	TGTGCCAGTAGTCCCCAGCCAGGGTCAAATCAGCCCCAGCATTTT
NA	TRBJ2-1	TRBV11-2	NA	15	CASSKQGGGNSEQFF	TGTGCCAGCAGCAAACAGGGTGGAGGAAACAGTGAGCAGTTCTTC
NA	TRBJ2-2	TRBV5-1	NA	12	CASSFDTGELFF	TGCGCCAGCAGCTTCGACACCGGGGAGCTGTTTTTT
TRBD2	TRBJ2-7	TRBV18	NA	15	CASSIQWTSGSEQYF	TGTGCCAGCTCTATCCAATGGACTAGCGGGAGCGAGCAGTACTTC
TRBD1	TRBJ2-5	TRBV18	NA	14	CASSHRGREETQYF	TGTGCCAGCTCACACAGGGGGCGAGAAGAGACCCAGTACTTC
TRBD1	TRBJ2-7	TRBV28	NA	16	CASSYAGQGVVYEQYF	TGTGCCAGCAGTTACGCAGGGCAGGGGGTGGTGTACGAGCAGTACTTC
NA	TRBJ1-2	TRBV25-1	once	14	CASSEFGAFYGYTF	TGTGCCAGCAGTGAATTTGGAGCCTTCTATGGCTACACCTTC
NA	TRBJ1-2	TRBV6-6	NA	14	CATQGSEGDYGYTF	TGTGCCACCCAAGGCTCAGAGGGCGACTATGGCTACACCTTC
NA	TRBJ2-7	TRBV13	NA	12	CASSPWATEQYF	TGTGCCAGCAGCCCATGGGCGACAGAGCAGTACTTC
NA	TRBJ1-4	TRBV29-1	NA	13	CSSGGGNNEKLFF	TGCAGCTCTGGGGGGGGAAATAATGAAAAACTGTTTTTT
NA	TRBJ2-2	TRBV10-1	NA	15	CASGDPGSYTGELFF	TGCGCCAGCGGGGATCCAGGGTCTTACACCGGGGAGCTGTTTTTT
NA	TRBJ2-5	TRBV6-2/TRBV6-3	NA	17	CASSKRTAATTKETQYF	TGTGCCAGCAGCAAAAGGACAGCCGCCACCACCAAGGAGACCCAGTACTTC
NA	TRBJ2-5	TRBV19	NA	13	CASSSPPQETQYF	TGTGCCAGTAGTTCTCCCCCCCAAGAGACCCAGTACTTC
NA	TRBJ1-3	TRBV4-1	NA	17	CASKFGAGVNSGNTIYF	TGCGCCAGCAAGTTTGGGGCAGGGGTTAACTCTGGAAACACCATATATTTT